A selection of T cell receptor beta chains follows, all from one sample in a study of T cells in Graves' hyperthyroidism and ophthalmopathy. TCRdb passed the multiplex PCR reads through MiXCR, listing each CDR3 protein once. Found here are approximately 610,000 distinct CDR3 sequences, over 15% of them singletons; the top ten hold around 18%. Material for sequencing was blood. These receptor sequences come from a woman aged 18 to 35 with Graves' hyperthyroidism. Each CDR3 is given with its conserved first and last residue. A D gene is named only where the DNA matches it firmly. The size of a clone is reported for some rows only, either as once, few or many, or as a class for expanded clones.

d_gene: .; v_gene: TRBV20-1; abundance: .; j_gene: TRBJ2-7; CDR3nt: TGCAGTGCTAAGGGGAGCTACGAGCAGTACTTC; CDR3aa: CSAKGSYEQYF
d_gene: .; v_gene: TRBV3-1; abundance: .; j_gene: TRBJ1-4; CDR3nt: TGTGCCAGCAGCCATCCCGGAAGCACTAATGAAAAACTGTTTTTT; CDR3aa: CASSHPGSTNEKLFF
d_gene: .; v_gene: TRBV2; abundance: many; j_gene: TRBJ2-3; CDR3nt: TGTGCCAGCAGTCCCCTCAAGTTCCTAAACACAGATACGCAGTATTTT; CDR3aa: CASSPLKFLNTDTQYF
d_gene: .; v_gene: TRBV5-1; abundance: many; j_gene: TRBJ2-7; CDR3nt: TGCGCCAGCAGCTTGGTTGGAGCGGGTGACTACGAGCAGTACTTC; CDR3aa: CASSLVGAGDYEQYF
d_gene: TRBD1; v_gene: TRBV19; abundance: few; j_gene: TRBJ2-1; CDR3nt: TGTGCCAGTAGTATTTACAGGGGGTACAATGAGCAGTTCTTC; CDR3aa: CASSIYRGYNEQFF
d_gene: TRBD2; v_gene: TRBV2; abundance: many; j_gene: TRBJ2-7; CDR3nt: TGTGCCAGCAGAGAGATTCAGCCGGGACTAGCGGGTTACGAGCAGTACTTC; CDR3aa: CASREIQPGLAGYEQYF
d_gene: .; v_gene: TRBV29-1; abundance: few; j_gene: TRBJ1-2; CDR3nt: TGCAGCGTTGAAGACAGCCAAGTCTATGGCTACACCTTC; CDR3aa: CSVEDSQVYGYTF
d_gene: .; v_gene: TRBV19; abundance: few; j_gene: TRBJ1-6; CDR3nt: TGTGCCAGTATGAAGGGCCCTGGACGGAACAATTCACCCCTCCACTTT; CDR3aa: CASMKGPGRNNSPLHF
d_gene: TRBD1; v_gene: TRBV7-2; abundance: few; j_gene: TRBJ2-7; CDR3nt: TGTGCCAGCAGCCCTACAGGGGGTGACTCCTACGAGCAGTACTTC; CDR3aa: CASSPTGGDSYEQYF
d_gene: TRBD2; v_gene: TRBV2; abundance: .; j_gene: TRBJ2-7; CDR3nt: TGTGCCAGCAGACCTCGGACTAGCGGGAGGGGCGAGCAGTACTTC; CDR3aa: CASRPRTSGRGEQYF
d_gene: .; v_gene: TRBV7-9; abundance: .; j_gene: TRBJ2-1; CDR3nt: TGTGCCAGCAGCGTCAATTCAGGGTCCGATGAGCAGTTCTTC; CDR3aa: CASSVNSGSDEQFF
d_gene: .; v_gene: TRBV7-6; abundance: many; j_gene: TRBJ2-2; CDR3nt: TGTGCCAGCAGCTTAGCGGGGACGAGGGGCACCGGGGAGCTGTTTTTT; CDR3aa: CASSLAGTRGTGELFF
d_gene: .; v_gene: TRBV7-9; abundance: many; j_gene: TRBJ2-7; CDR3nt: TGTGCCAGCAGCTCCGGGACCCTTGAGCAGTACTTC; CDR3aa: CASSSGTLEQYF
d_gene: TRBD1; v_gene: TRBV5-1; abundance: few; j_gene: TRBJ2-7; CDR3nt: TGCGCCAGCAGCAAGCCGGGACAGGGGGCTTACGAGCAGTACTTC; CDR3aa: CASSKPGQGAYEQYF
d_gene: TRBD2; v_gene: TRBV20-1; abundance: few; j_gene: TRBJ2-7; CDR3nt: TGCAGTGCCCAAGGCCCCACTAGCGGGACCTTTTACGAGCAGTACTTC; CDR3aa: CSAQGPTSGTFYEQYF
d_gene: .; v_gene: TRBV20-1; abundance: few; j_gene: TRBJ1-4; CDR3nt: TGCAGTGCGGGTTGGAGGGCGGAGGAAAAACTGTTTTTT; CDR3aa: CSAGWRAEEKLFF
d_gene: .; v_gene: TRBV7-6; abundance: few; j_gene: TRBJ2-7; CDR3nt: TGTGCCAGCAGCCCCCACCGGTATGTCGAGCAGTACTTC; CDR3aa: CASSPHRYVEQYF
d_gene: TRBD1; v_gene: TRBV29-1; abundance: .; j_gene: TRBJ1-4; CDR3nt: TGCAGCGTTGGAAGACAGGGAAATGAAAAACTGTTTTTT; CDR3aa: CSVGRQGNEKLFF
d_gene: .; v_gene: TRBV6-2/TRBV6-3; abundance: many; j_gene: TRBJ1-1; CDR3nt: TGTGCCAGCAGTTACCCGAGCTGGGGCGGCGACCGCTCCAGGAGGAACACTGAAGCTTTCTTT; CDR3aa: CASSYPSWGGDRSRRNTEAFF
d_gene: .; v_gene: TRBV15; abundance: few; j_gene: TRBJ1-4; CDR3nt: TGTGCCACCAGCGGGAGGACAGCTAATGAAAAACTGTTTTTT; CDR3aa: CATSGRTANEKLFF
d_gene: .; v_gene: TRBV9; abundance: .; j_gene: TRBJ1-3; CDR3nt: TGTGCCAGCAGCGTAGACAGCTCTGGAAACACCATATATTTT; CDR3aa: CASSVDSSGNTIYF
d_gene: TRBD1; v_gene: TRBV10-2; abundance: .; j_gene: TRBJ1-2; CDR3nt: TGCGCCAGCAGCCCCACCCCAGGGGGCGCTAACTATGGCTACACCTTC; CDR3aa: CASSPTPGGANYGYTF
d_gene: TRBD2; v_gene: TRBV11-3; abundance: many; j_gene: TRBJ2-1; CDR3nt: TGTGCCAGCAGCTTCACTAGCGATGGTGAGCAGTTCTTC; CDR3aa: CASSFTSDGEQFF
d_gene: TRBD1; v_gene: TRBV14; abundance: .; j_gene: TRBJ2-3; CDR3nt: TGTGCCAGCAGCCGACAGGGTTTTAGCACAGATACGCAGTATTTT; CDR3aa: CASSRQGFSTDTQYF
d_gene: .; v_gene: TRBV11-3; abundance: many; j_gene: TRBJ2-1; CDR3nt: TGTGCCAGCAGCCTCACAGATTACAATGAGCAGTTCTTC; CDR3aa: CASSLTDYNEQFF
d_gene: TRBD1; v_gene: TRBV30; abundance: many; j_gene: TRBJ1-2; CDR3nt: TGTGCCTGCGGGACAGTCAGTAACTATGGCTACACCTTC; CDR3aa: CACGTVSNYGYTF